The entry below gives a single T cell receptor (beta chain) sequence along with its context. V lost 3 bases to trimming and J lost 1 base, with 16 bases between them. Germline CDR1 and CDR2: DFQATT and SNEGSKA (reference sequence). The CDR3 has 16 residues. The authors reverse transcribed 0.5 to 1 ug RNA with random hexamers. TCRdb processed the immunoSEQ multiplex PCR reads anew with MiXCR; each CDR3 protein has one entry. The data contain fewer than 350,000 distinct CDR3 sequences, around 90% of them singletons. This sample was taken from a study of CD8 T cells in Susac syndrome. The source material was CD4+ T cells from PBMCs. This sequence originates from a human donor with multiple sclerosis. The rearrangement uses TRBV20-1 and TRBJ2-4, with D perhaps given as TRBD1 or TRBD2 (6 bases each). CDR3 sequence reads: CSARGGGFVAKNIQYF. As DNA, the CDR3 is TGCAGTGCTAGGGGGGGCGGCTTTGTTGCCAAAAACATTCAGTACTTC.